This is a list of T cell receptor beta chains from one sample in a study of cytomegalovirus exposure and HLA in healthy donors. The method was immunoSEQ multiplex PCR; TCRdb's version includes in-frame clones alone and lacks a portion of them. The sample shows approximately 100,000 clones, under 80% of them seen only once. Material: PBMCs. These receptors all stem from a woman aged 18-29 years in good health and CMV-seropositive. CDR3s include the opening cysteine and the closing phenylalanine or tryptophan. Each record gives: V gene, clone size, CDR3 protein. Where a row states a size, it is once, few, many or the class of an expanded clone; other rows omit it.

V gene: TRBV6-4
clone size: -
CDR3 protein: CASSDDTYNEQFF

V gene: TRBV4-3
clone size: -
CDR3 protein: CASSQGTGTGGLEQYF

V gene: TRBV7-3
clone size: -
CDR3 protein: CASSIYRASGANVLTF

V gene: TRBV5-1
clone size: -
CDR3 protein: CASSEGTGWETQYF

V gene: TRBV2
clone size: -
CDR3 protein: CASKERAGVYNEQFF

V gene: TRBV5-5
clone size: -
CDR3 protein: CASTSGTGDYEQYF

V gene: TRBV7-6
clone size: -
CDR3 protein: CASRAGLAAIQETQYF

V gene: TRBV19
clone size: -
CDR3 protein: CASSIVSGIDTGELFF

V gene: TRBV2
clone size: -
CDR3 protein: CASRDRGLQETQYF

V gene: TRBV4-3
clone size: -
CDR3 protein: CASSQDPGIDQPQHF

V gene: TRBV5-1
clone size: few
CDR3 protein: CASTGQGYGYTF

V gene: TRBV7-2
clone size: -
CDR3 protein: CASSLSLAGPQETQYF